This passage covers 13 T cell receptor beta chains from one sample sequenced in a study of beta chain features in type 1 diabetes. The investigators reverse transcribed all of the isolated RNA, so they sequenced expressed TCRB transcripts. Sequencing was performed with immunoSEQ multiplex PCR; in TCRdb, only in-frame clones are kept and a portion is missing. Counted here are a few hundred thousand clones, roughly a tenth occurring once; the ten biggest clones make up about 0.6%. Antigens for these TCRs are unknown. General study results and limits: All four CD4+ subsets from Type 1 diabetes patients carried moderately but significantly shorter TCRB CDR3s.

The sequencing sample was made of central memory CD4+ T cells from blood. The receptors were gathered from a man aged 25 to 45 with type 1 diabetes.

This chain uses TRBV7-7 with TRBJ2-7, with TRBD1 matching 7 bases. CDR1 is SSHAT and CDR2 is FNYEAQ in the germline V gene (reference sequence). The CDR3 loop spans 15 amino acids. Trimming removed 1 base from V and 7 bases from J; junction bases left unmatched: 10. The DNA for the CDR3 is TGTGCCAGCAGCTTAGGTCCAGCAGAACAGGGGGAGCAGTACTTC. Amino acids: CASSLGPAEQGEQYF.

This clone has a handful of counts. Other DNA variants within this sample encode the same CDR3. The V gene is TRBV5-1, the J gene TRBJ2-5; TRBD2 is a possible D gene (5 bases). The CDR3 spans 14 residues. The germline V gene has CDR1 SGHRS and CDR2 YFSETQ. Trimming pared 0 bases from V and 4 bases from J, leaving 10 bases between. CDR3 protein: CASSLDPGGETQYF. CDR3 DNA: TGCGCCAGCAGCTTGGATCCAGGAGGAGAGACCCAGTACTTC. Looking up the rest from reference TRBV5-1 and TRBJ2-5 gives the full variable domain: KAGVTQTPRYLIKTRGQQVTLSCSPISGHRSVSWYQQTPGQGLQFLFEYFSETQRNKGNFPGRFSGRQFSNSRSEMNVSTLELGDSALYLCASSLDPGGETQYFGPGTRLLVL.

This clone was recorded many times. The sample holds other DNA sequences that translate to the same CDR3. The chain's CDR3 is CASSLQGDYGYTF. The CDR3 nucleotides are TGTGCCAGCAGTCTACAGGGTGACTATGGCTACACCTTC. The genes are TRBV27 and TRBJ1-2; D might be TRBD1 (6 bases). Germline V CDR1 and CDR2: MNHEY, SMNVEV (reference sequence). Trimming removed 5 bases from V and 3 bases from J, with 10 bases in between. This CDR3 has 13 residues.

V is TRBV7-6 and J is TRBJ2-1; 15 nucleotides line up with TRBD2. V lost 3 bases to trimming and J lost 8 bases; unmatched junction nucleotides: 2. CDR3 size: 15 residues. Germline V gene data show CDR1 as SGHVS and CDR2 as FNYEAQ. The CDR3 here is CASSLGLAGGDEQFF. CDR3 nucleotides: TGTGCCAGCAGCTTGGGACTAGCGGGAGGCGATGAGCAGTTCTTC.

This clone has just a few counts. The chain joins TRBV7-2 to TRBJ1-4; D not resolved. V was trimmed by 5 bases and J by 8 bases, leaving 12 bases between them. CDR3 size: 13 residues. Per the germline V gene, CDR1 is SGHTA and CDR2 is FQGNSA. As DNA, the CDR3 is TGTGCCAGCAGCCGTAGCGGAGGGGAAAAACTGTTTTTT. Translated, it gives CASSRSGGEKLFF.

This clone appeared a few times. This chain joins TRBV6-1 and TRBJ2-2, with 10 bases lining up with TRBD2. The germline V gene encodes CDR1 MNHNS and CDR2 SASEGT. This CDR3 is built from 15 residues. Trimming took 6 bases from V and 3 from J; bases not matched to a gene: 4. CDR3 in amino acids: CASRRLAGDTGELFF. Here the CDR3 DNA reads TGTGCCAGCAGAAGGCTAGCGGGAGACACCGGGGAGCTGTTTTTT.

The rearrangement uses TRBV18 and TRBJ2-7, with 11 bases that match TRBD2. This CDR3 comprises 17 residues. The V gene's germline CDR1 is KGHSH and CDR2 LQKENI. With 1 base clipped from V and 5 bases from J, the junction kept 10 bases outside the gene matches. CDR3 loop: CASSPLAGGPMWNEQYF. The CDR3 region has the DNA TGTGCCAGCTCACCACTAGCGGGAGGGCCCATGTGGAACGAGCAGTACTTC.

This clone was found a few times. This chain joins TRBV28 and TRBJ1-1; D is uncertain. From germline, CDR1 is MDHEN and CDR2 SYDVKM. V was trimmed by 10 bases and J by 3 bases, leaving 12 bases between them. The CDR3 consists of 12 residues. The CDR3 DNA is TGTGCCATTTCCCTCGGGGACACTGAAGCTTTCTTT. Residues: CAISLGDTEAFF.

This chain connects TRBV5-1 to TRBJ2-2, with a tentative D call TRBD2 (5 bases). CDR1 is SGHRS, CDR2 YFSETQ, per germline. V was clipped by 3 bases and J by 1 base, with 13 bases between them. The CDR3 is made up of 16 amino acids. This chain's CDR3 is CASSSRLALNTGELFF. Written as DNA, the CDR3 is TGCGCCAGCAGCTCCCGCCTAGCCCTGAACACCGGGGAGCTGTTTTTT.

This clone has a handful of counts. The CDR3 sequence is CATRIGLEAFF. CDR3 sequence (DNA): TGTGCCACCAGAATAGGGCTTGAAGCTTTCTTT. The chain recombines TRBV7-3 with TRBJ1-1; the D is unclear. The CDR3 spans 11 residues. CDR1 is SGHTA, CDR2 FQGTGA, per germline. V lost 10 bases and J lost 7, with 13 bases in between. Using reference TRBV7-3 and TRBJ1-1 for the parts outside the CDR3, the full variable domain is GAGVSQTPSNKVTEKGKYVELRCDPISGHTALYWYRQSLGQGPEFLIYFQGTGAADDSGLPNDRFFAVRPEGSVSTLKIQRTERGDSAVYLCATRIGLEAFFGQGTRLTVV.

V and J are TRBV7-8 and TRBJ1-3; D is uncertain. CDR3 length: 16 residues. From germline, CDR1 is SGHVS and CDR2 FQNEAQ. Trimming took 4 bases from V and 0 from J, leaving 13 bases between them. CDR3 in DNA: TGTGCCAGCAGCTCCCAGACGGAATCCTCTGGAAACACCATATATTTT. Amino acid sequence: CASSSQTESSGNTIYF.

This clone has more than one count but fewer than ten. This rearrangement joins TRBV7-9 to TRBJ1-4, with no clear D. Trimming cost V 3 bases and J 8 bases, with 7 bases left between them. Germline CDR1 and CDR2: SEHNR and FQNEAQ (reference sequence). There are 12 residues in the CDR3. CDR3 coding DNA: TGTGCCAGCAGCTTTTCCAACGAAAAACTGTTTTTT. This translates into CASSFSNEKLFF.

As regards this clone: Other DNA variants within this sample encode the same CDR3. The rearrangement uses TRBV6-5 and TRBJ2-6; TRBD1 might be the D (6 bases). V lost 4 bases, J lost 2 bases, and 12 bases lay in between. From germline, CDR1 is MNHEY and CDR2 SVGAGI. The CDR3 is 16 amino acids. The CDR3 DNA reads TGTGCCAGCAGTTTACAGGGTCGCGCTGGGGCCAACGTCCTGACTTTC. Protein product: CASSLQGRAGANVLTF.